This TCR beta chain was recovered during a study of CD8+CD57+ T cells in acquired aplastic anemia. Those patients picked for sequencing had displayed CD8+CD57+ cell expansion on flow cytometry. CDR1 and CDR2 (germline): WSHSY, SAAADI. The CDR3 length is 15 residues. V lost 5 bases, J lost 1 base, and 14 bases lay in between. It was genomic DNA that served as the template for profiling TCR beta VDJ and CDR3. TCRdb re-called the reads through MiXCR, storing one row per CDR3 protein. The sample yields fewer than 200,000 distinct CDR3 sequences, over 40% seen once. V usage is TRBV10-2 and J usage is TRBJ1-2; D not certain. The sequence was collected from a human donor with aplastic anemia. The sample was sorted CD4+, CD8+, or CD8+CD57+ T cells (not recorded which) from PBMCs. As DNA, the CDR3 is TGCGCCAGCAGTAATGGGCTGAAGGTTAACTATGGCTACACCTTC. It yields the protein CASSNGLKVNYGYTF.